This is a list of T cell receptor beta chains from one sample in a study of T cells in Graves' hyperthyroidism and ophthalmopathy. In TCRdb, the multiplex PCR reads were re-called with MiXCR into one record per CDR3 protein. Counted here are hundreds of thousands of distinct CDR3 sequences, roughly 14% occurring once; the ten biggest clones make up 3.5% to 4.5%. Sequencing was carried out using blood. The receptors shown here come from a woman aged 40 to 50 with Graves' ophthalmopathy. Both conserved end residues are part of each CDR3. A D gene is named only where the DNA matches it firmly. Rows give clone size only sometimes, using once, few, many, or a class for an expanded clone.

clone_size: many; d_call: TRBD2; v_call: TRBV28; j_call: TRBJ2-5; cdr3_nt: TGTGCCAGCGTACGTGGGTGGCTAGCGGGAGTGCGGGAGACCCAGTACTTC; cdr3_aa: CASVRGWLAGVRETQYF
clone_size: many; d_call: TRBD1; v_call: TRBV28; j_call: TRBJ1-2; cdr3_nt: TGTGCCAGCAGTTTATCAGGGACAGGGTTTTATGGCTACACCTTC; cdr3_aa: CASSLSGTGFYGYTF
clone_size: many; d_call: NA; v_call: TRBV7-2; j_call: TRBJ1-5; cdr3_nt: TGTGCCAGCAGCCCCCGTTCTGGGCAGCCCCAGCATTTT; cdr3_aa: CASSPRSGQPQHF
clone_size: many; d_call: NA; v_call: TRBV29-1; j_call: TRBJ1-2; cdr3_nt: TGCAGCGCGGACACCGACTATGGCTACACCTTC; cdr3_aa: CSADTDYGYTF
clone_size: NA; d_call: NA; v_call: TRBV2; j_call: TRBJ1-2; cdr3_nt: TGTGCCAGCATAGGCCAGGGGTTTTATGGCTACACCTTC; cdr3_aa: CASIGQGFYGYTF
clone_size: few; d_call: TRBD1; v_call: TRBV11-3; j_call: TRBJ1-1; cdr3_nt: TGTGCCAGCTCCCATGACAGGGGAGACACTGAAGCTTTCTTT; cdr3_aa: CASSHDRGDTEAFF
clone_size: many; d_call: NA; v_call: TRBV11-2; j_call: TRBJ2-7; cdr3_nt: TGTGCCAGCAGCTTCAGGGTGGATAACGAGCAGTACTTC; cdr3_aa: CASSFRVDNEQYF
clone_size: NA; d_call: NA; v_call: TRBV6-1; j_call: TRBJ2-7; cdr3_nt: TGTGCCAGCAGTGGAGGCCTTCGGAGAGAGGAGCAGTACTTC; cdr3_aa: CASSGGLRREEQYF
clone_size: many; d_call: TRBD1; v_call: TRBV2; j_call: TRBJ2-4; cdr3_nt: TGTGCCAGCAGCCTAATGGGACAGGGGGCGAACATTCAGTACTTC; cdr3_aa: CASSLMGQGANIQYF
clone_size: few; d_call: NA; v_call: TRBV7-9; j_call: TRBJ1-1; cdr3_nt: TGTGCCAGCCTCCCGGCCCCAAACACTGAAGCTTTCTTT; cdr3_aa: CASLPAPNTEAFF
clone_size: many; d_call: NA; v_call: TRBV30; j_call: TRBJ1-2; cdr3_nt: TGTGCCTGGAGTGTGGGTCAGGGAGGCTATGGCTACACCTTC; cdr3_aa: CAWSVGQGGYGYTF
clone_size: NA; d_call: TRBD2; v_call: TRBV5-1; j_call: TRBJ2-2; cdr3_nt: TGCGCCAGCAGCGGGAGGGGCAGCGACACCGGGGAGCTGTTTTTT; cdr3_aa: CASSGRGSDTGELFF
clone_size: many; d_call: TRBD1; v_call: TRBV15; j_call: TRBJ1-5; cdr3_nt: TGTGCCACCAGCAGAGTAGGGACAGGGTTGGAACCCCAGCATTTT; cdr3_aa: CATSRVGTGLEPQHF
clone_size: many; d_call: NA; v_call: TRBV2; j_call: TRBJ1-2; cdr3_nt: TGTGCCAGCACCACTCTTCTAGACAGTCCAAACTATGGCTACACCTTC; cdr3_aa: CASTTLLDSPNYGYTF
clone_size: many; d_call: TRBD2; v_call: TRBV10-3; j_call: TRBJ2-7; cdr3_nt: TGTGCCACCTCCGGGACTAGCGGCTACGAGCAGTACTTC; cdr3_aa: CATSGTSGYEQYF
clone_size: once; d_call: TRBD2; v_call: TRBV28; j_call: TRBJ2-5; cdr3_nt: TGTGCCAGCAGCCTCAGCGGGAGGGCCCAAGAGACCCAGTACTTC; cdr3_aa: CASSLSGRAQETQYF
clone_size: many; d_call: NA; v_call: TRBV6-7; j_call: TRBJ1-2; cdr3_nt: TGTGCCAGCAGTTACTCGGGGGGGTTCTACTATGGCTACACCTTC; cdr3_aa: CASSYSGGFYYGYTF
clone_size: many; d_call: NA; v_call: TRBV7-6; j_call: TRBJ2-3; cdr3_nt: TGTGCCAGCAGCCTTACAGGGTTCGGAGATACGCAGTATTTT; cdr3_aa: CASSLTGFGDTQYF
clone_size: many; d_call: NA; v_call: TRBV28; j_call: TRBJ1-6; cdr3_nt: TGTGCCAGCAGTGGAGGGAGTGAGAATTCACCCCTCCACTTT; cdr3_aa: CASSGGSENSPLHF
clone_size: NA; d_call: NA; v_call: TRBV19; j_call: TRBJ2-7; cdr3_nt: TGTGCCAGTAGTATGATAGCGGACATGTACGAGCAGTACTTC; cdr3_aa: CASSMIADMYEQYF
clone_size: many; d_call: TRBD1; v_call: TRBV12-3/TRBV12-4; j_call: TRBJ1-2; cdr3_nt: TGTGCCAGCAGCAGAACAGACAGGGGCTATGGCTACACCTTC; cdr3_aa: CASSRTDRGYGYTF
clone_size: NA; d_call: NA; v_call: TRBV6-1; j_call: TRBJ1-1; cdr3_nt: TGTGCCAGCAAGAGGGACGGGAACACTGAAGCTTTCTTT; cdr3_aa: CASKRDGNTEAFF
clone_size: many; d_call: TRBD1; v_call: TRBV11-2; j_call: TRBJ2-5; cdr3_nt: TGTGCCAGCAGACCAGACAGGGACCAAGAGACCCAGTACTTC; cdr3_aa: CASRPDRDQETQYF
clone_size: many; d_call: TRBD2; v_call: TRBV11-2; j_call: TRBJ2-5; cdr3_nt: TGTGCCAGCAGCCGGGAGGGGCAAGAGACCCAGTACTTC; cdr3_aa: CASSREGQETQYF
clone_size: NA; d_call: NA; v_call: TRBV11-2; j_call: TRBJ1-2; cdr3_nt: TGTGCCAGCAGCGCTACCCAGGGGAGCTATGGCTACACCTTC; cdr3_aa: CASSATQGSYGYTF
clone_size: many; d_call: NA; v_call: TRBV20-1; j_call: TRBJ2-5; cdr3_nt: TGCAGTGCTAGAGAGTTGCTAGACGTTAAAGAGACCCAGTACTTC; cdr3_aa: CSARELLDVKETQYF
clone_size: few; d_call: NA; v_call: TRBV29-1; j_call: TRBJ1-1; cdr3_nt: TGCAGCGGCAGGGAGAACACTGAAGCTTTCTTT; cdr3_aa: CSGRENTEAFF
clone_size: NA; d_call: NA; v_call: TRBV6-1; j_call: TRBJ1-1; cdr3_nt: TGTGCCAGCAGTGAAGTGATCGTCGCCGGGTTTCCGGCAAACACTGAAGCTTTCTTT; cdr3_aa: CASSEVIVAGFPANTEAFF
clone_size: many; d_call: NA; v_call: TRBV25-1; j_call: TRBJ1-1; cdr3_nt: TGTGCCAGCAGTGAATTAAGTGAAGCTTTCTTT; cdr3_aa: CASSELSEAFF
clone_size: many; d_call: TRBD2; v_call: TRBV27; j_call: TRBJ2-7; cdr3_nt: TGTGCCAGCAGTTTACTGGCGGGAGGGCCTGGCGAGCAGTACTTC; cdr3_aa: CASSLLAGGPGEQYF
clone_size: many; d_call: NA; v_call: TRBV7-9; j_call: TRBJ1-3; cdr3_nt: TGTGCCAGCTTTCTTGGGGCTGGAAACACCATATATTTT; cdr3_aa: CASFLGAGNTIYF
clone_size: many; d_call: NA; v_call: TRBV20-1; j_call: TRBJ2-7; cdr3_nt: TGCAGTGCTAGAGATTCCCAGAGTAATGGTCCTGGGGAGCAGTACTTC; cdr3_aa: CSARDSQSNGPGEQYF
clone_size: many; d_call: NA; v_call: TRBV5-1; j_call: TRBJ2-7; cdr3_nt: TGCGCCAGCAAAAGACAGGGAGGGACCGAGCAGTACTTC; cdr3_aa: CASKRQGGTEQYF
clone_size: NA; d_call: NA; v_call: TRBV28; j_call: TRBJ1-6; cdr3_nt: TGTGCCAGCAGTTTTGTGGATTCACCCCTCCACTTT; cdr3_aa: CASSFVDSPLHF
clone_size: NA; d_call: NA; v_call: TRBV7-2; j_call: TRBJ1-1; cdr3_nt: TGTGCCAGCAGCCCCCCGGGGGCGGGGAACACTGAAGCTTTCTTT; cdr3_aa: CASSPPGAGNTEAFF
clone_size: many; d_call: NA; v_call: TRBV6-2/TRBV6-3; j_call: TRBJ1-2; cdr3_nt: TGTGCCAGCAGTTACGAAGGGACGGGATATGGCTACACCTTC; cdr3_aa: CASSYEGTGYGYTF
clone_size: many; d_call: NA; v_call: TRBV6-5; j_call: TRBJ1-1; cdr3_nt: TGTGCCAGCAGTTACAACCTGAACACTGAAGCTTTCTTT; cdr3_aa: CASSYNLNTEAFF
clone_size: NA; d_call: NA; v_call: TRBV12-3/TRBV12-4; j_call: TRBJ1-1; cdr3_nt: TGTGCCAGCCCTGGGGGTTGGGGAGTCGCTGAAGCTTTCTTT; cdr3_aa: CASPGGWGVAEAFF
clone_size: many; d_call: NA; v_call: TRBV11-1; j_call: TRBJ2-7; cdr3_nt: TGTGCCAGCAGCTTCAGGGGCCCACGGGAGGAAACCTACGAGCAGTACTTC; cdr3_aa: CASSFRGPREETYEQYF
clone_size: many; d_call: NA; v_call: TRBV27; j_call: TRBJ2-7; cdr3_nt: TGTGCCAGCACAGGGGCCGCGAGCTCCTACGAGCAGTACTTC; cdr3_aa: CASTGAASSYEQYF
clone_size: NA; d_call: NA; v_call: TRBV10-3; j_call: TRBJ1-1; cdr3_nt: TGTGCCATCAGTGAGATATCCACTGAAGCTTTCTTT; cdr3_aa: CAISEISTEAFF
clone_size: NA; d_call: NA; v_call: TRBV29-1; j_call: TRBJ1-1; cdr3_nt: TGCAGCGTTGAAGAGGATTTACGGGGCACTGAAGCTTTCTTT; cdr3_aa: CSVEEDLRGTEAFF
clone_size: NA; d_call: NA; v_call: TRBV10-3; j_call: TRBJ1-1; cdr3_nt: TGTGCCATCAGACAACAGGGTTGGGACACTGAAGCTTTCTTT; cdr3_aa: CAIRQQGWDTEAFF
clone_size: NA; d_call: TRBD1; v_call: TRBV6-5; j_call: TRBJ1-6; cdr3_nt: TGTGCCAGCAGTTACGGGACAGGGAGGAATTCACCTCTCCACTTT; cdr3_aa: CASSYGTGRNSPLHF
clone_size: many; d_call: NA; v_call: TRBV28; j_call: TRBJ1-1; cdr3_nt: TGTGCCAGCAGTTCAGTCACTGAAGCTTTCTTT; cdr3_aa: CASSSVTEAFF
clone_size: many; d_call: NA; v_call: TRBV6-5; j_call: TRBJ1-1; cdr3_nt: TGTGCCAGCAGTTACTCGTCTTGGAACACTGAAGCTTTCTTT; cdr3_aa: CASSYSSWNTEAFF
clone_size: few; d_call: TRBD1; v_call: TRBV4-2; j_call: TRBJ2-6; cdr3_nt: TGTGCCAGCAGCCAAGAGGACAGGGGGCGCGGTGGGGCCAACGTCCTGACTTTC; cdr3_aa: CASSQEDRGRGGANVLTF
clone_size: few; d_call: NA; v_call: TRBV5-1; j_call: TRBJ2-7; cdr3_nt: TGCGCCAGCAGCTTGGCGGCAGATCCGATCTACGAGCAGTACTTC; cdr3_aa: CASSLAADPIYEQYF
clone_size: many; d_call: TRBD1; v_call: TRBV18; j_call: TRBJ2-7; cdr3_nt: TGTGCCAGCTCACCACCGGGACAGGGGAACGAGCAGTACTTC; cdr3_aa: CASSPPGQGNEQYF
clone_size: many; d_call: NA; v_call: TRBV29-1; j_call: TRBJ2-7; cdr3_nt: TGCAGCGTCCAACGAATTACCGACGAGCAGTACTTC; cdr3_aa: CSVQRITDEQYF